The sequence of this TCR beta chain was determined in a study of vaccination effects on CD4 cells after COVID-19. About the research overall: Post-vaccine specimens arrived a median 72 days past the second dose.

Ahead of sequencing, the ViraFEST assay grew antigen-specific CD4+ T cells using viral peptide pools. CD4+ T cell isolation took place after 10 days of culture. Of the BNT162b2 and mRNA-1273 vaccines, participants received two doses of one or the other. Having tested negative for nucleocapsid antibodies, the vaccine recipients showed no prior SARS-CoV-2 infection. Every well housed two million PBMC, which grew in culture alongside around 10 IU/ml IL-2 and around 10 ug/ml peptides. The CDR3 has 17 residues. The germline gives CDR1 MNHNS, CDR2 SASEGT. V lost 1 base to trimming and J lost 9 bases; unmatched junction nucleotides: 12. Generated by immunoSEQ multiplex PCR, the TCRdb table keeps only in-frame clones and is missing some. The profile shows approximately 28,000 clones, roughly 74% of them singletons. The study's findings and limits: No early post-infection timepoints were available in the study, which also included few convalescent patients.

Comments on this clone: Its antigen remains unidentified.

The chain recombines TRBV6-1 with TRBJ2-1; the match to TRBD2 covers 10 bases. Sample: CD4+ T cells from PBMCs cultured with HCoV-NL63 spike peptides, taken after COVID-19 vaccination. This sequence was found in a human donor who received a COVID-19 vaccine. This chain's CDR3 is CASSEVSGGASWGEQFF. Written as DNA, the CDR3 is TGTGCCAGCAGTGAAGTGAGCGGGGGGGCTAGTTGGGGTGAGCAGTTCTTC.